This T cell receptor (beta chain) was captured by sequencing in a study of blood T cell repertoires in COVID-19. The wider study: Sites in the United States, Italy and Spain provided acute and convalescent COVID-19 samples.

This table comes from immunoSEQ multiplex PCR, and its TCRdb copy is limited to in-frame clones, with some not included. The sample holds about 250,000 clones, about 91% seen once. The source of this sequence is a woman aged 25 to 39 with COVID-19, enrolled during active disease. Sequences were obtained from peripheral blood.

The CDR3 DNA reads as TGTGCCAGCAGTTACTCTGGGACAGGGGCCAATGAGCAGTTCTTC. The encoded protein is CASSYSGTGANEQFF. This sequence joins TRBV6-6 and TRBJ2-1; TRBD1 matches 10 bases. CDR1 MNHNY and CDR2 SVGAGI come from the germline V gene (reference sequence). The CDR3 totals 15 residues. After removal of 0 bases from V and 6 bases from J, the junction contained 2 bases not matched to a gene.